This T cell receptor (beta chain) was sequenced in a study of shared clonotypes between healthy human individuals. A CD45RA-negative memory subset and a CD45RA+ naive subset were separated from the CD4+ cells. The CDR3 is made up of 13 amino acids. Germline V gives CDR1 MNHEY, CDR2 SMNVEV (reference sequence). V was shortened by 6 bases and J by 6 bases, with 12 bases between the two germline ends. As regards this clone: Its antigen is unidentified.

Study findings and constraints: Among non-shared clonotypes, generation probabilities were lower than among those shared by all four donors.

Deep-level assay runs were performed. Here immunoSEQ multiplex PCR was the method, and the copy in TCRdb shows in-frame clones only, minus some. The sample yields 1.4 million or so clones, 98% seen once. The V call is TRBV27, the J call TRBJ2-1; D remains unclear. The sequence derives from a young man in good health. Sequences were obtained from naive CD4+ T cells sorted from blood. The subset was: CD45RA+ positively selected. The CDR3 loop reads CASSPLASNEQFF. DNA of the CDR3: TGTGCCAGCAGCCCCCTGGCTAGCAATGAGCAGTTCTTC.